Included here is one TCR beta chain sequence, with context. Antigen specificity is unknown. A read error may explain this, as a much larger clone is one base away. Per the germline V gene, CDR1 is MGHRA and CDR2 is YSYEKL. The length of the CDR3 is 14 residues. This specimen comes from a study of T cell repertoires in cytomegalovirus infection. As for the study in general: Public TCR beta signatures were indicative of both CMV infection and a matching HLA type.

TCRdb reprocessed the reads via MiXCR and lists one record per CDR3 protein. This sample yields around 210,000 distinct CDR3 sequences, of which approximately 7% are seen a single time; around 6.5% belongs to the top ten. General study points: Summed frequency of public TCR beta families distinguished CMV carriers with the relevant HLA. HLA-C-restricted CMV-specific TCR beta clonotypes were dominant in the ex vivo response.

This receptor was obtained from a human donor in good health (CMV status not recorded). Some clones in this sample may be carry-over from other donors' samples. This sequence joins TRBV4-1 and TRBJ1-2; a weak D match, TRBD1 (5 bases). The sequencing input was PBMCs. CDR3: CASSLEGVNYGYTF. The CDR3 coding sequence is TGTGCCAGCAGCCTCGAAGGGGTTAACTATGGCTACACCTTC.